The 8 T cell receptor beta chains below come from one sample, sequenced in a study of T-cell memory formation after mild COVID-19. TCRdb re-called the 5' RACE reads with MiXCR, one entry per CDR3 protein. The sample consists of 130,000 to 150,000 distinct CDR3 sequences, about 19% of them appearing once. The sequenced material came from PBMCs or a T cell subset sorted from them (not recorded which). These receptors all stem from an adult woman who had mild COVID-19 (a few samples of this study predate the infection). Cell type and time point are not known.

This clonotype has only a few counts. The chain employs TRBV11-3 and TRBJ2-2; 12 nucleotides align to TRBD2. The V segment lost 3 bases and the J segment 15 bases; nucleotides outside the gene matches: 5. CDR1 and CDR2 (germline): SGHNT, YENEEA. CDR3 length equals 13 residues. DNA for the CDR3: TGTGCCAGCAGCTTCCTAGCGGGAGGGTCGGTGTTTTTT. This translates into CASSFLAGGSVFF. Looking up the rest from reference TRBV11-3 and TRBJ2-2 gives the full variable domain: EAGVVQSPRYKIIEKKQPVAFWCNPISGHNTLYWYLQNLGQGPELLIRYENEEAVDDSQLPKDRFSAERLKGVDSTLKIQPAELGDSAVYLCASSFLAGGSVFFGEGSRLTVL.

V and J are TRBV20-1 and TRBJ2-1; D gene ambiguous. The CDR3 has 10 residues. The V end lost 2 bases, the J end lost 7 bases, and 3 bases lay between the germline ends. Looked up from germline, CDR1 is DFQATT and CDR2 is SNEGSKA (reference sequence). The CDR3 DNA reads TGCAGTGCTAGACCGAATGAGCAGTTCTTC. This codes for CSARPNEQFF.

There are a few counts of this clonotype. The chain's CDR3 is CASTSTTGGINYGYTF. CDR3 DNA: TGCGCCAGCACCTCAACAACAGGGGGCATCAACTATGGCTACACCTTC. The chain is built from TRBV5-1 and TRBJ1-2; TRBD1 aligns across 9 bases. The CDR3 has 16 amino acids. CDR1 SGHRS and CDR2 YFSETQ come from the germline V gene. The V segment lost 6 bases and the J segment 2 bases; nucleotides outside the gene matches: 11.

This clonotype showed up just a few times. This chain joins TRBV5-1 and TRBJ2-6; no clear D gene. Between the trimmed V and J ends, which lost 3 bases and 0 bases, there was a span of 13 bases. Germline values: CDR1 SGHRS, CDR2 YFSETQ. The CDR3 covers 17 residues. CDR3 sequence: CASSYVLGNSGANVLTF. CDR3 coding DNA: TGCGCCAGCAGCTACGTATTAGGGAACTCTGGGGCCAACGTCCTGACTTTC.

Only a few counts were recorded for this clonotype. The V call is TRBV7-2, the J call TRBJ2-2; 7 positions match TRBD1. Germline CDR1 SGHTA, CDR2 FQGNSA. J was trimmed by 8 bases and V by 3 bases; bases with no gene match: 12. There are 16 residues in the CDR3. The CDR3 nucleotides are TGTGCCAGCAGCTTGGGGAGACAGGGTACCATAGGGGAGCTGTTTTTT. Amino acids: CASSLGRQGTIGELFF.

The sample holds many counts of this clonotype. The chain couples TRBV7-2 to TRBJ2-2; 11 positions match TRBD2. V shed 3 bases, J shed 4 bases, and the junction held 4 bases outside the gene matches. CDR3 size: 16 residues. CDR1 is SGHTA and CDR2 is FQGNSA in the germline V gene. CDR3 sequence: CASSFSGGAITGELFF. CDR3 DNA: TGTGCCAGCAGCTTTAGCGGGGGGGCTATCACCGGGGAGCTGTTTTTT. Drawing the rest from reference TRBV7-2 and TRBJ2-2, the complete variable domain is GAGVSQSPSNKVTEKGKDVELRCDPISGHTALYWYRQSLGQGLEFLIYFQGNSAPDKSGLPSDRFSAERTGGSVSTLTIQRTQQEDSAVYLCASSFSGGAITGELFFGEGSRLTVL.

This clonotype has a handful of counts. The chain has TRBV29-1 and TRBJ1-1; 7 bases are shared with TRBD1. Germline V gives CDR1 SQVTM, CDR2 ANQGSEA. The CDR3 sequence is 17 residues long. V trimming: 3 bases; J trimming: 8 bases; junction bases outside the gene matches: 21. Written as DNA, the CDR3 is TGCAGCGTTGACCTTACCACTAGGGGGCGTCAGAATCGCGAAGCTTTCTTT. It translates to CSVDLTTRGRQNREAFF.

This clonotype was observed a handful of times. The rearrangement uses TRBV7-8 and TRBJ2-5; 13 bases fit TRBD2. Per germline, CDR1 SGHVS and CDR2 FQNEAQ. V lost 5 bases to trimming and J lost 5 bases; unmatched junction nucleotides: 5. The CDR3 has 15 residues. This CDR3 is CASSAGTSGTETQYF. CDR3 sequence (DNA): TGTGCCAGCAGCGCCGGGACTAGCGGGACGGAGACCCAGTACTTC.